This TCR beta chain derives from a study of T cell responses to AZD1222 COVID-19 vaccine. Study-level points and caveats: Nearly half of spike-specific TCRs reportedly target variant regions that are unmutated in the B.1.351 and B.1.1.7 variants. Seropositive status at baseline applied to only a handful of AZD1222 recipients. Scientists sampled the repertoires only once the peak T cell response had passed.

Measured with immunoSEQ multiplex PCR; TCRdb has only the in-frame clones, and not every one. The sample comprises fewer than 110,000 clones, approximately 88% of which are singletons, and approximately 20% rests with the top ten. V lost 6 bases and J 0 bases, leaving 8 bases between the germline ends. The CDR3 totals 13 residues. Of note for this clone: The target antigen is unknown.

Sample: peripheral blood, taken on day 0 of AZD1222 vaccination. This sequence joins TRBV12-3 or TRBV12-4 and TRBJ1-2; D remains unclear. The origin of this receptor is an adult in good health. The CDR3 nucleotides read TGTGCCAGCAGCCTAGGACCTAACTATGGCTACACCTTC. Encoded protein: CASSLGPNYGYTF.